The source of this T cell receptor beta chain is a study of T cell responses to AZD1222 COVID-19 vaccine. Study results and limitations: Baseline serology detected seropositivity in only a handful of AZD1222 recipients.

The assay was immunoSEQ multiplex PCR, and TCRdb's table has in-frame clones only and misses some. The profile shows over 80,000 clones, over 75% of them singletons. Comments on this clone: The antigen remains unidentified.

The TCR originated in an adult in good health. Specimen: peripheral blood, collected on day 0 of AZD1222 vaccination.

The CDR3 sequence is CSARGRRDTQYF. The CDR3 nucleotides are TGCAGCGCGAGGGGGAGGAGAGATACGCAGTATTTT. This rearrangement joins TRBV29-1 to TRBJ2-3; D could derive from TRBD1 or TRBD2 (6 bases each). This CDR3 is built from 12 residues. The germline gives CDR1 SQVTM, CDR2 ANQGSEA. V lost 7 bases and J 5 bases, leaving 13 bases between the germline ends.